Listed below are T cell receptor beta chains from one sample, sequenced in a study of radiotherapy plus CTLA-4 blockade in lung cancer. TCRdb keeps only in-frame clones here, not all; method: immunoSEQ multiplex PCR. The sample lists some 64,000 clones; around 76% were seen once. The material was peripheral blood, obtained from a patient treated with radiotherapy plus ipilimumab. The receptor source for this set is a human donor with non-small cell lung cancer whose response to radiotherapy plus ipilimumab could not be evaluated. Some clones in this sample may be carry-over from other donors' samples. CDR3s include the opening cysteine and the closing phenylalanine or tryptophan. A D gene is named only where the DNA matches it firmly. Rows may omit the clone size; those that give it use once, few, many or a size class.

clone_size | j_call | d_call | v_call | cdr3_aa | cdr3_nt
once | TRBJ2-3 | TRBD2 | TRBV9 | CASSVGGGATDTQYF | TGTGCCAGCAGCGTAGGCGGGGGGGCCACAGATACGCAGTATTTT
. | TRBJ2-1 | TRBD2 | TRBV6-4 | CASSDFWPSGVRNEQFF | TGTGCCAGCAGTGACTTTTGGCCTAGCGGGGTTAGGAATGAGCAGTTCTTC
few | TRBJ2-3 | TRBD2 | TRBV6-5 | CASGRGASITQYF | TGTGCCAGCGGGAGGGGTGCTTCGATTACGCAGTATTTT
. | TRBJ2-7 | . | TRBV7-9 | CASSLGAALSSYEQYF | TGTGCCAGCAGCTTAGGGGCAGCCCTAAGCTCCTACGAGCAGTACTTC
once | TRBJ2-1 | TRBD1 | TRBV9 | CASNQDRDNEQFF | TGTGCCAGCAACCAAGACAGGGACAATGAGCAGTTCTTC
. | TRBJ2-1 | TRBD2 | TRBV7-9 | CASSWRGLADNEQFF | TGTGCCAGCAGCTGGCGGGGACTAGCCGACAATGAGCAGTTCTTC
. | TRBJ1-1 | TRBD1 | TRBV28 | CASSEGQGAKAFF | TGTGCCAGCAGTGAAGGACAGGGGGCAAAAGCTTTCTTT
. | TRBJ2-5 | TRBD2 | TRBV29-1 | CSGASGGAGETQYF | TGCAGCGGGGCTAGCGGGGGGGCTGGAGAGACCCAGTACTTC
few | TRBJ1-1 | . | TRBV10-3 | CAISGRQNTEAFF | TGTGCCATCAGTGGCCGACAGAACACTGAAGCTTTCTTT
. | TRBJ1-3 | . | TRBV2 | CASLQDSGNTIYF | TGTGCCAGCCTACAGGACTCTGGAAACACCATATATTTT
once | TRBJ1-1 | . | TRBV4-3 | CASSRAVPSNTEAFF | TGCGCCAGCAGCCGGGCTGTCCCTTCCAACACTGAAGCTTTCTTT
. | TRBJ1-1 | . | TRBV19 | CASTSGMNTEAFF | TGTGCCAGTACTTCAGGAATGAACACTGAAGCTTTCTTT
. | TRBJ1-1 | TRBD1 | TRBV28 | CASSLRTGREAFF | TGTGCCAGCAGTTTGAGGACAGGGCGTGAAGCTTTCTTT
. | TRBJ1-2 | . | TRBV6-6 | CASSYAGVDYGYTF | TGTGCCAGCAGTTACGCCGGGGTGGACTATGGCTACACCTTC
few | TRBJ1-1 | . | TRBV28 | CASSLAGNTEAFF | TGTGCCAGCAGTTTGGCAGGGAACACTGAAGCTTTCTTT
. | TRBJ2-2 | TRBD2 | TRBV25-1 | CASSGGLASTGELFF | TGTGCCAGCAGTGGGGGACTAGCGAGCACCGGGGAGCTGTTTTTT
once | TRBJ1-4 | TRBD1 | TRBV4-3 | CASSLGTGGARDEKLFF | TGCGCCAGCAGCCTCGGGACAGGGGGCGCCCGGGATGAAAAACTGTTTTTT
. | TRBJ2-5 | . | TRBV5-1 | CASIDRPGPQETQYF | TGCGCCAGCATAGACAGGCCGGGTCCCCAAGAGACCCAGTACTTC
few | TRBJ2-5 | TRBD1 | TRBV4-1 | CASSHDDRGRETQYF | TGCGCCAGCAGCCATGATGACAGGGGAAGAGAGACCCAGTACTTC
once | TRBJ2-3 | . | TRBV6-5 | CASSYGVTSTDTQYF | TGTGCCAGCAGTTACGGTGTGACTAGCACAGATACGCAGTATTTT
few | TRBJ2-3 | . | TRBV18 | CASSPLTGGDTQYF | TGTGCCAGCTCACCACTGACTGGGGGGGATACGCAGTATTTT
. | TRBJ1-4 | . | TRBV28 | CASSSSLAGTNEKLFF | TGTGCCAGCAGTTCAAGTCTCGCGGGGACTAATGAAAAACTGTTTTTT
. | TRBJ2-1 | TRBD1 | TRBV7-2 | CASSSRQGAYEQFF | TGTGCCAGCAGCTCTCGACAGGGGGCGTATGAGCAGTTCTTC
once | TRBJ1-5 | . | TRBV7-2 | CASISVGFAGNQPQHF | TGTGCCAGCATCTCCGTCGGGTTCGCTGGCAATCAGCCCCAGCATTTT
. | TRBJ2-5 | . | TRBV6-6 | CASSYSQGRQETQYF | TGTGCCAGCAGTTACTCCCAGGGGAGACAAGAGACCCAGTACTTC
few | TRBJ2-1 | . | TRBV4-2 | CASSQFGRGADNEQFF | TGTGCCAGCAGCCAGTTTGGGAGGGGGGCAGACAATGAGCAGTTCTTC
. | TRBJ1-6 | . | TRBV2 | CASRGREGSPLHF | TGTGCCAGCAGGGGCCGGGAGGGTTCACCCCTCCACTTT
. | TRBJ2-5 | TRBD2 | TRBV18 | CASSGLAGPGETQYF | TGTGCCAGCTCAGGACTAGCGGGGCCGGGGGAGACCCAGTACTTC
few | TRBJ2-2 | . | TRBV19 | CASSPTGLAGELFF | TGTGCCAGTAGCCCTACAGGTTTGGCCGGGGAGCTGTTTTTT
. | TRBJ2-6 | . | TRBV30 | CAWSRDRSAGANVLTF | TGTGCCTGGAGCAGAGACAGGAGTGCTGGGGCCAACGTCCTGACTTTC
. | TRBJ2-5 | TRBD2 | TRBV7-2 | CASSLLRLADQETQYF | TGTGCCAGCAGCTTACTTCGACTAGCGGACCAAGAGACCCAGTACTTC
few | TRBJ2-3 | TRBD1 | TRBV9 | CASSVGAGGIDTQYF | TGTGCCAGCAGCGTAGGGGCAGGGGGCATCGATACGCAGTATTTT
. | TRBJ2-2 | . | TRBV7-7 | CASRPRGHGELFF | TGTGCTAGCAGGCCTCGAGGGCACGGGGAGCTGTTTTTT
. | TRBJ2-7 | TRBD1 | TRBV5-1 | CASSPGQGASEQYF | TGCGCCAGCAGCCCGGGACAGGGGGCCAGCGAGCAGTACTTC
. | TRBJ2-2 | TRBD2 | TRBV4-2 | CASSQEGQAGATGELFF | TGTGCCAGCAGCCAAGAGGGGCAAGCGGGGGCTACCGGGGAGCTGTTTTTT
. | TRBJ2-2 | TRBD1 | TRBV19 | CASSPGQGHTGELFF | TGTGCCAGTAGCCCCGGACAGGGACACACCGGGGAGCTGTTTTTT
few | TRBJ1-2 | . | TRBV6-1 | CASSVGHSLGYGYTF | TGTGCCAGCAGTGTGGGGCATTCCCTCGGCTATGGCTACACCTTC
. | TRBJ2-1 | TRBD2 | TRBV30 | CAVSGETSGLTYNEQFF | TGTGCCGTCTCAGGGGAGACTAGCGGCCTAACCTACAATGAGCAGTTCTTC
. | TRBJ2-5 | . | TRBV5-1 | CASSTGLGQETQYF | TGCGCCAGCAGTACTGGACTGGGGCAAGAGACCCAGTACTTC
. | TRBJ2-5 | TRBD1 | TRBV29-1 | CSVEDGTAARTQYF | TGCAGCGTTGAAGATGGGACAGCTGCCAGGACCCAGTACTTC
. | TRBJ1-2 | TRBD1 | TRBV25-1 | CASSEIWVGQAVYGYTF | TGTGCCAGCAGTGAAATTTGGGTAGGACAGGCGGTCTATGGCTACACCTTC
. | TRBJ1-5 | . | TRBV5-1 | CASSPGQFNQPQHF | TGCGCCAGCAGCCCTGGACAGTTCAATCAGCCCCAGCATTTT
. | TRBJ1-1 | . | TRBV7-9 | CASSLIGDTEAFF | TGTGCCAGCAGCTTAATAGGGGACACTGAAGCTTTCTTT
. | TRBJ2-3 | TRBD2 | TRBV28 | CAIGLAGEIDTQYF | TGTGCCATCGGACTAGCGGGGGAGATAGATACGCAGTATTTT
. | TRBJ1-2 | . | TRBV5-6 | CASSLPPGDGYTF | TGTGCCAGCAGCTTGCCCCCAGGGGACGGCTACACCTTC
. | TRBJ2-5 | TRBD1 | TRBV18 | CASSPSWTGQETQYF | TGTGCCAGCTCACCTAGTTGGACAGGGCAGGAGACCCAGTACTTC
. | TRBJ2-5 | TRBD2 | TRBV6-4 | CASSDKVAGGGETQYF | TGTGCCAGCAGTGACAAGGTAGCGGGGGGGGGTGAGACCCAGTACTTC
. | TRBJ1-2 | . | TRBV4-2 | CASSQDSVGEVAGYTF | TGTGCCAGCAGCCAAGATAGCGTTGGGGAGGTAGCTGGCTACACCTTC
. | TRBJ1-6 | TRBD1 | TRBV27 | CASSLRGWGGQAVGLNSPLHF | TGTGCCAGCAGTTTAAGGGGGTGGGGGGGACAGGCGGTGGGGCTTAATTCACCCCTCCACTTT
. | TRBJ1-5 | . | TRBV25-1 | CASSGQVSNQPQHF | TGTGCCAGCAGTGGACAGGTCAGCAATCAGCCCCAGCATTTT
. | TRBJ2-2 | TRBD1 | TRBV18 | CASSTSRGLDTGELFF | TGTGCCAGCTCAACTTCCAGGGGGCTTGACACCGGGGAGCTGTTTTTT
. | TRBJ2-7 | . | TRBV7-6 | CASSPDTSEQYF | TGTGCCAGCAGCCCGGACACTTCCGAGCAGTACTTC